This T cell receptor beta chain was captured by sequencing in a study of regulatory T cells in long-lasting Graves disease. Study-level points and caveats: Preferential use of TRBV28, TRBJ1-2 and TRBJ2-5 was seen in persistent disease.

Both iRepertoire HTBI primers and Arm-PCR of CDR3 regions were used to build the TCR beta libraries. Source study methods: Identified segments across samples numbered about 56 TRBV and 14 to 15 TRBJ. In TCRdb, the multiplex PCR reads were re-called with MiXCR into one record per CDR3 protein. Here the V and J calls rest on TCRdb's processing, not on the authors' analysis. The sample has around 480,000 distinct CDR3 sequences, 15% to 20% seen once. Time point: newly diagnosed GD, antithyroid drugs for less than 3 months. PBMC-derived RNA was used for the TCR library. At least ten counts were recorded for this clonotype. The target antigen is unknown. V gave up 0 bases and J gave up 0 bases, with 5 bases separating them. The CDR3 consists of 14 residues. The germline V gene encodes CDR1 LGHDT and CDR2 YNNKEL (reference sequence). A further study also used this sample, focusing on T cells in Graves' hyperthyroidism and ophthalmopathy. This second report adds: An initial round of RT-PCR targeting the TCR CDR3 relied on the HTBI primer set. Most thyroid clonotypes expanded above 0.001 appeared in blood too.

The material sequenced was peripheral blood mononuclear cells (PBMCs), taken at new diagnosis, from a patient treated with antithyroid drugs. This sequence originates from a man aged 35-49 years with Graves disease. This chain links TRBV3-1 with TRBJ1-2; D unresolved. The CDR3 sequence is CASSQERANYGYTF. CDR3 nucleotides: TGTGCCAGCAGCCAAGAAAGGGCTAACTATGGCTACACCTTC.